This is a list of T cell receptor beta chains from one sample in a study of cytomegalovirus exposure and HLA in healthy donors. Repertoires were generated with immunoSEQ multiplex PCR, while TCRdb's copy carries only in-frame clones and drops some. This sample has about 120,000 clones; about 75% occur once, and the top ten carry 30%. The sample consisted of PBMCs. The receptors originated from a man aged 60 to 69 in good health and CMV-seropositive. Each CDR3 is given with its conserved first and last residue. D genes are given only for firm matches. The size of a clone is reported for some rows only, either as once, few or many, or as a class for expanded clones.

V gene,J gene,D gene,CDR3 length,clone size,CDR3 DNA,CDR3 protein
TRBV18,TRBJ1-2,TRBD1,15,NA,TGTGCCAGCTCCCCAGCCCAGGGGGCTAACTATGGCTACACCTTC,CASSPAQGANYGYTF
TRBV29-1,TRBJ2-5,TRBD1,13,NA,TGCAGCGTTGCCGCGGGACAGGGAGAGACCCAGTACTTC,CSVAAGQGETQYF
TRBV6-6,TRBJ1-6,NA,13,NA,TGTGCCAGCAGCATCCTCCCCGGTTCACCCCTCCACTTT,CASSILPGSPLHF
TRBV6-5,TRBJ2-3,TRBD2,15,NA,TGTGCCAGCAGTGTCGGGACTAGCGGCACAGATACGCAGTATTTT,CASSVGTSGTDTQYF
TRBV11-2,TRBJ1-6,TRBD1,14,NA,TGTGCCAGCAGCCCGGACAGGGGGATTCCGGCCCTCCACTTT,CASSPDRGIPALHF
TRBV29-1,TRBJ2-1,TRBD1,13,few,TGCAGCGTGAGACAGGGGGGGCTGAATGAGCAGTTCTTC,CSVRQGGLNEQFF
TRBV14,TRBJ1-2,NA,16,few,TGTGCCAGCAGCCAAGATTGGAACAGGGTTCACTATGGCTACACCTTC,CASSQDWNRVHYGYTF
TRBV9,TRBJ1-6,NA,16,NA,TGTGCCAGCAGCGCCCGAGCGAGCTCCTATAATTCACCCCTCCACTTT,CASSARASSYNSPLHF
TRBV28,TRBJ2-7,TRBD2,15,NA,TGTGCCAGCAGTTTCCCGGCTAGCGGTTCCTACGAGCAGTACTTC,CASSFPASGSYEQYF
TRBV29-1,TRBJ1-2,NA,13,NA,TGCAGCGTTGTAGGGGCCCCTAACTATGGCTACACCTTC,CSVVGAPNYGYTF
TRBV18,TRBJ2-1,TRBD1,15,NA,TGTGCCAGCTCACTCACAGGGGACTCCTACAATGAGCAGTTCTTC,CASSLTGDSYNEQFF
TRBV19,TRBJ1-1,TRBD1,14,once,TGTGCCAGTAGGAGGGACAGAATGAACACTGAAGCTTTCTTT,CASRRDRMNTEAFF
TRBV9,TRBJ1-2,TRBD1,14,NA,TGTGCCAGCAGCGTAGCGGACAGGGCCTATGGCTACACCTTC,CASSVADRAYGYTF
TRBV4-1,TRBJ2-7,NA,15,few,TGCGCCAGCAGCCAAGATAGCGAGGGGGACTACGAGCAGTACTTC,CASSQDSEGDYEQYF
TRBV28,TRBJ2-7,NA,17,few,TGTGCCAGCAGTTCGTATCAAAACAGGTTGCCGGACTACGAGCAGTACTTC,CASSSYQNRLPDYEQYF
TRBV5-1,TRBJ1-6,TRBD1,15,NA,TGCGCCAGCAGCTCAGGGACAGGCTATAATTCACCCCTCCACTTT,CASSSGTGYNSPLHF
TRBV4-1,TRBJ2-7,TRBD2,19,NA,TGCGCCAGCAGCCAAGATCCAGAGGGCGGGAGGCCCCCCCCGTGCGAGCAGTACTTC,CASSQDPEGGRPPPCEQYF
TRBV5-1,TRBJ1-2,NA,15,NA,TGCGCCAGCAGCTTGGAGGGGCTTGGGGACTATGGCTACACCTTC,CASSLEGLGDYGYTF
TRBV28,TRBJ1-2,NA,16,few,TGTGCCAGCAGTTTACCGCGACAGGCCAATAACTATGGCTACACCTTC,CASSLPRQANNYGYTF
TRBV6-4,TRBJ2-1,TRBD1,15,NA,TGTGCCAGCAGTCGTGGGACAGGGATTTACAATGAGCAGTTCTTC,CASSRGTGIYNEQFF
TRBV5-1,TRBJ2-5,TRBD1,13,NA,TGCGCCAGCAGCTTGGACAGGGGGTGGGAGCAGTACTTC,CASSLDRGWEQYF
TRBV5-1,TRBJ2-7,NA,12,few,TGCGCCAGCAGCTTGGCAGGTAACGAGCAGTACTTC,CASSLAGNEQYF
TRBV10-2,TRBJ1-2,TRBD1,13,NA,TGCGCCAGCAGTCCGGACAGGGGAAATCGCTACACCTTC,CASSPDRGNRYTF
TRBV5-1,TRBJ2-1,TRBD2,14,NA,TGCGCCAGCAGCTTCGGACTAGCGGGAGGCATGCAGTTCTTC,CASSFGLAGGMQFF
TRBV5-1,TRBJ2-7,TRBD2,15,NA,TGCGCCAGCAGCTCCGGGACTAGCGGGGGCTACGAGCAGTACTTC,CASSSGTSGGYEQYF
TRBV28,TRBJ2-1,NA,15,NA,TGTGCCAGCAGTTTACCTCTAGGATGGTGGAATGAGCAGTTCTTC,CASSLPLGWWNEQFF
TRBV7-9,TRBJ1-2,TRBD1,14,once,TGTGCCAGCAGCGCCCACGGACAGGGCGGCGGCTACACCTTC,CASSAHGQGGGYTF
TRBV15,TRBJ2-7,NA,13,few,TGTGCCACCAGCAGGACCTTGAGAGGCGAGCAGTACTTC,CATSRTLRGEQYF
TRBV6-5,TRBJ1-3,TRBD1,14,NA,TGTGCCAGCAGGGAGGGGGCCGCAGGAAACACCATATATTTT,CASREGAAGNTIYF
TRBV11-1,TRBJ1-1,NA,15,once,TGTGCCAGCAGCTTTCAGGAGGGGACGAACACTGAAGCTTTCTTT,CASSFQEGTNTEAFF
TRBV25-1,TRBJ2-5,TRBD2,16,NA,TGTGCCAGCAGTGAATTGGGACTGAGGGACTACGCGGCCCAGTACTTC,CASSELGLRDYAAQYF